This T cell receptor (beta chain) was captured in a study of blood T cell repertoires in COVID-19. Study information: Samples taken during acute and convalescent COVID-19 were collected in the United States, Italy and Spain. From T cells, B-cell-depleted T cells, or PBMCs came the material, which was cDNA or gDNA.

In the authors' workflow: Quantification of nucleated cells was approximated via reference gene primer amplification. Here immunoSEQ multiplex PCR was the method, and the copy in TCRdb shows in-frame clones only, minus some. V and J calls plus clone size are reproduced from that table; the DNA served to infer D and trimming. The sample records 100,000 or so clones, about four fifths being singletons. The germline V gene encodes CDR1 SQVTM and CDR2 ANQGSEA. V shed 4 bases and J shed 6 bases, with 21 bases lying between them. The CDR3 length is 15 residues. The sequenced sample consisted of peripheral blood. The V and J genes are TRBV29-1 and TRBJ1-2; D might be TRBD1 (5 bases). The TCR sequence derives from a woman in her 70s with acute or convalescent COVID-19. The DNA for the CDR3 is TGCAGCGTTGCGAGGGCAGGGCAACGGGGGGATGGCTACACCTTC. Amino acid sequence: CSVARAGQRGDGYTF.